The 7 T cell receptor beta chains below come from one sample, sequenced in a study of control samples from healthy donors and cancer patients. Repertoires were generated with immunoSEQ multiplex PCR, while TCRdb's copy carries only in-frame clones and drops some. Altogether approximately 150,000 clones are present, roughly 94% being singletons, with the ten largest covering around 15%. Sequencing input: PBMCs. Source of these receptors: a man aged 55 to 70 with colorectal cancer.

The chain combines TRBV5-4 with TRBJ1-3, with unresolved D. This CDR3 is built from 13 residues. Trimming took off 0 bases at V and 4 bases at J, with 5 bases between the two ends. Germline loops: CDR1 SGHNT, CDR2 YYREEE (reference sequence). The CDR3 nucleotides are TGTGCCAGCAGCTTGGAGGTCGGAAACACCATATATTTT. Its translation is CASSLEVGNTIYF.

V and J are TRBV27 and TRBJ2-7; D is unclear. With 5 bases removed from V and 3 bases from J, the gap between germline ends came to 20 bases. The CDR3 has 16 amino acids. CDR1 is MNHEY, CDR2 SMNVEV, per germline (reference sequence). CDR3 bases: TGTGCCAGCAGTCCAATACCCGCCCGAGGAGACTACGAGCAGTACTTC. It specifies CASSPIPARGDYEQYF.

J is TRBJ2-5 and V is TRBV4-1; tentative D call: TRBD2 (5 bases). V gave up 4 bases and J gave up 1 base, with 10 bases separating them. The CDR3 totals 14 residues. Germline V gene sequence: CDR1 MGHRA, CDR2 YSYEKL. This CDR3 reads CASSPGLFQETQYF. The CDR3 bases are TGCGCCAGCAGCCCCGGACTTTTCCAAGAGACCCAGTACTTC.

V is TRBV27 and J is TRBJ1-4; 7 bases align to TRBD1. Trimming took 3 bases from V and 12 from J; bases not matched to a gene: 13. There are 15 residues in the CDR3. Germline V gives CDR1 MNHEY, CDR2 SMNVEV (reference sequence). In DNA form, the CDR3 reads TGTGCCAGCAGTTTCCTCGGGACAGAGCGGTTGGAACTGTTTTTT. The encoded protein is CASSFLGTERLELFF.

The chain uses TRBV30 and TRBJ2-6; D remains unclear. The CDR3 covers 14 residues. With 3 bases removed from V and 0 bases from J, the gap between germline ends came to 6 bases. Germline CDR1 GTSNPN, CDR2 SVGIG (reference sequence). CDR3 nucleotide sequence: TGTGCCTGGAGACAGTTCTCTGGGGCCAACGTCCTGACTTTC. This encodes CAWRQFSGANVLTF. The full variable domain, its missing parts supplied by reference TRBV30 and TRBJ2-6, is SQTIHQWPATLVQPVGSPLSLECTVEGTSNPNLYWYRQAAGRGLQLLFYSVGIGQISSEVPQNLSASRPQDRQFILSSKKLLLSDSGFYLCAWRQFSGANVLTFGAGSRLTVL.

This chain links TRBV10-3 with TRBJ2-5; a weak D match, TRBD2 (6 bases). CDR3 length equals 14 residues. Germline V lookup: CDR1 ENHRY, CDR2 SYGVKD. The V end was cut by 4 bases, the J end by 2 bases, with 11 bases between. CDR3 in DNA: TGTGCCATCAGTGGGGGGAGGAATCAAGAGACCCAGTACTTC. Its protein is CAISGGRNQETQYF.

The chain links TRBV5-6 to TRBJ1-1, with D perhaps TRBD1 (6 bases). The CDR3 length is 14 residues. The germline V gene encodes CDR1 SGHDT and CDR2 YYEEEE. V was cut by 4 bases and J by 5 bases, with 15 bases left in between. The CDR3 is CASSQSYRATEAFF. The CDR3 DNA follows: TGTGCCAGCAGCCAGTCCTACAGGGCGACTGAAGCTTTCTTT.